A single sample is the source of the 28 T cell receptor beta chains below, sequenced in a study of blood T cell repertoires in COVID-19. TCRdb keeps only in-frame clones here, not all; method: immunoSEQ multiplex PCR. The sample has 70,000 to 80,000 clones, around nine tenths seen once. Sequenced sample: peripheral blood. The receptors were gathered from a human donor in a cohort sampled during active COVID-19.

V gene TRBV5-1 combines with J gene TRBJ1-2; possibly TRBD1 for D (6 bases). V gave up 5 bases and J gave up 2 bases, with 13 bases separating them. The germline gives CDR1 SGHRS, CDR2 YFSETQ. The CDR3 length is 14 residues. The CDR3 nucleotides are TGCGCCAGCAGGGACTGGGGGCGGAACTATGGCTACACCTTC. This encodes CASRDWGRNYGYTF.

This clone appeared a single time. The J gene is TRBJ2-3, the V gene TRBV6-5, with 13 nucleotides matching TRBD2. The CDR3 consists of 14 residues. Germline loops: CDR1 MNHEY, CDR2 SVGAGI. V shed 9 bases, J shed 6 bases, and the junction held 6 bases outside the gene matches. This CDR3 is CASWTSGGGDTQYF. Written as DNA, the CDR3 is TGTGCCAGTTGGACTAGCGGGGGAGGGGATACGCAGTATTTT.

The chain joins TRBV3-1 (or the pseudogene TRBV3-2) to TRBJ2-4; 11 bases align to TRBD2. This CDR3 is 17 amino acids long. Germline CDR1 LGHDT, CDR2 YNNKEL (reference sequence). The J segment lost 8 bases and the V segment lost 1 base, leaving 10 bases of the junction unmatched. CDR3 DNA: TGTGCCAGCAGCCAAGGGGCAACTAGCGGGGGATCAGACATTCAGTACTTC. Translation: CASSQGATSGGSDIQYF.

This clone was recorded only once. The chain links TRBV6-1 to TRBJ1-5; TRBD1 matches at 10 bases. There are 20 residues in the CDR3. The V and J ends lost 4 bases and 0 bases, in that order; junction bases with no gene match: 15. The germline V gene has CDR1 MNHNS and CDR2 SASEGT. The CDR3 is CASSAPLGQGYPYSNQPQHF. The CDR3 bases are TGTGCCAGCAGTGCTCCCCTGGGACAGGGGTACCCGTATAGCAATCAGCCCCAGCATTTT.

With respect to this clone: This sample includes further DNA sequences coding for the same CDR3. The chain joins TRBV9 to TRBJ2-7; D call uncertain. V was cut by 0 bases and J by 1 base, with 8 bases left in between. Germline assignment: CDR1 SGDLS and CDR2 YYNGEE. This CDR3 is 14 amino acids long. CDR3: CASSVGPGSYEQYF. The CDR3 DNA sequence: TGTGCCAGCAGCGTAGGTCCAGGTTCCTACGAGCAGTACTTC.

The chain carries TRBV5-1 and TRBJ1-1, with TRBD1 as a possible D gene (5 bases). CDR1 is SGHRS, CDR2 YFSETQ, per germline. Deletions cut 9 bases from V and 3 bases from J, with 15 bases between. CDR3 size: 13 residues. CDR3 amino acids: CATADIPYTEAFF. The CDR3 coding sequence is TGCGCCACCGCGGACATCCCGTACACTGAAGCTTTCTTT.

This chain connects TRBV6-5 to TRBJ1-1, with 8 bases lining up with TRBD1. The V gene's germline CDR1 is MNHEY and CDR2 SVGAGI. V was clipped by 6 bases and J by 4 bases; unmatched bases: 7. The CDR3 runs 14 residues. CDR3 DNA sequence: TGTGCCAGCAGCCCCCAGGACAGGGTCACTGAAGCTTTCTTT. Its protein is CASSPQDRVTEAFF.

V usage is TRBV6-6 and J usage is TRBJ1-2, with 10 bases lining up with TRBD1. Germline V gene sequence: CDR1 MNHNY, CDR2 SVGAGI (reference sequence). The CDR3 consists of 16 residues. V was clipped by 5 bases and J by 5 bases; unmatched bases: 11. The CDR3 DNA reads as TGTGCCAGCAGTCGAAGGGACAGGGGAAAGGGGTATGGCTACACCTTC. The encoded protein is CASSRRDRGKGYGYTF.

The rearrangement joins TRBV9 to TRBJ2-7; 8 bases align to TRBD2. This CDR3 comprises 15 residues. Per the germline V gene, CDR1 is SGDLS and CDR2 is YYNGEE. Losses at the gene ends were 0 bases for V and 2 bases for J; bases not matched to a gene: 4. The CDR3 is CASSVGAGGTYEQYF. In DNA form, the CDR3 reads TGTGCCAGCAGCGTAGGTGCGGGGGGAACCTACGAGCAGTACTTC.

The chain carries TRBV19 and TRBJ1-1, with D tentatively TRBD1 (5 bases). Trimming removed 8 bases from V and 0 bases from J, with 16 bases in between. CDR1 LNHDA and CDR2 SQIVND come from the germline V gene (reference sequence). CDR3 length: 15 residues. The CDR3 nucleotides are TGTGCCAGTCGTCTCGTTGGGGGGATGAACACTGAAGCTTTCTTT. Its translation: CASRLVGGMNTEAFF.

The rearrangement links TRBV5-1 to TRBJ2-1, with 11 positions matching TRBD1. CDR3 size: 15 residues. Looked up from germline, CDR1 is SGHRS and CDR2 is YFSETQ. J gave up 8 bases and V 5 bases, and 9 bases lay outside the gene matches. The CDR3 nucleotides are TGCGCCAGCAGGGTCGGGACAGGGGGAATGGATGAGCAGTTCTTC. This codes for CASRVGTGGMDEQFF.

The V and J genes are TRBV7-2 and TRBJ1-1; unclear D gene. Germline CDR1 reads SGHTA; CDR2 reads FQGNSA. The CDR3 extends over 14 amino acids. With 5 bases removed from V and 4 bases from J, the gap between germline ends came to 14 bases. This CDR3 is CASSVQTAATEAFF. CDR3 sequence (DNA): TGTGCCAGCAGCGTACAAACCGCGGCCACTGAAGCTTTCTTT.

The chain has TRBV6-6 and TRBJ2-1; D is ambiguous. The V gene lost 0 bases and the J gene lost 6 bases, with 9 bases spanning the gap. Per the germline V gene, CDR1 is MNHNY and CDR2 is SVGAGI (reference sequence). The CDR3 runs to 14 residues. DNA for the CDR3: TGTGCCAGCAGTTACTCAGGTACTACCAATGAGCAGTTCTTC. Protein sequence: CASSYSGTTNEQFF.

This chain connects TRBV9 to TRBJ2-7, with D possibly TRBD2 on 6 matching bases. Germline V CDR1 and CDR2: SGDLS, YYNGEE. The CDR3 sequence is 14 residues long. Trimming cost V 7 bases and J 6 bases, with 20 bases left between them. The CDR3 sequence: CASGEGTFPSEQYF. DNA of the CDR3: TGTGCCAGCGGCGAGGGGACTTTCCCCTCCGAGCAGTACTTC.

The chain couples TRBV15 to TRBJ1-6; D call uncertain. Germline values: CDR1 LNHNV, CDR2 YYDKDF (reference sequence). The CDR3 loop spans 13 amino acids. V gave up 3 bases and J gave up 5 bases, with 5 bases separating them. The CDR3 sequence is CATSSLNNSPLHF. DNA of the CDR3: TGTGCCACCAGCAGCCTTAATAATTCACCCCTCCACTTT.

This chain connects TRBV7-6 to TRBJ2-2, with 10 positions matching TRBD1. CDR3 size: 16 residues. V shed 4 bases and J 0 bases; nucleotides not matched to a gene: 2. The germline V gene has CDR1 SGHVS and CDR2 FNYEAQ. The CDR3 loop reads CASSSGQGANTGELFF. Here the CDR3 DNA reads TGTGCCAGCAGCTCCGGACAGGGGGCGAACACCGGGGAGCTGTTTTTT. The variable domain in full, completed from reference TRBV7-6 and TRBJ2-2, reads GAGVSQSPRYKVTKRGQDVALRCDPISGHVSLYWYRQALGQGPEFLTYFNYEAQQDKSGLPNDRFSAERPEGSISTLTIQRTEQRDSAMYRCASSSGQGANTGELFFGEGSRLTVL.

The chain joins TRBV4-3 to TRBJ2-1, with 15 bases aligning to TRBD2. J lost 7 bases, V lost 3 bases, and 10 bases had no gene match. This CDR3 region has 18 residues. Germline lookup yields CDR1 LGHNA and CDR2 YSLEER. The CDR3 sequence: CASSQHGLAGGSRNEQFF. The DNA of the CDR3 is TGCGCCAGCAGCCAGCACGGACTAGCGGGGGGGTCTCGGAATGAGCAGTTCTTC.

The chain employs TRBV11-2 and TRBJ2-5, with 12 bases that match TRBD2. CDR1 and CDR2 (germline): SGHAT, FQNNGV. This CDR3 is 17 amino acids long. With 1 base clipped from V and 2 bases from J, the junction kept 5 bases outside the gene matches. The CDR3 loop is CASSLVPGTSGQETQYF. The CDR3 DNA sequence: TGTGCCAGCAGCTTAGTCCCCGGGACTAGCGGGCAAGAGACCCAGTACTTC.

DNA for the CDR3: TGTGCCAGCAGCCCAACGGGGGGGGCGGCCAAAAACATTCAGTACTTC. Translation: CASSPTGGAAKNIQYF. The chain carries TRBV3-1 (or the pseudogene TRBV3-2) and TRBJ2-4; TRBD2 aligns across 8 bases. CDR1 LGHDT and CDR2 YNNKEL come from the germline V gene (reference sequence). V lost 4 bases and J lost 1; bases outside the gene matches: 6. This CDR3 comprises 16 residues.

This clone occurred once. The V call is TRBV5-6, the J call TRBJ1-4, with TRBD1 identical over 7 bases. This CDR3 is built from 14 residues. Losses at the gene ends were 2 bases for V and 5 bases for J; bases not matched to a gene: 3. Germline-derived CDR1 and CDR2 are SGHDT and YYEEEE. The CDR3 DNA reads TGTGCCAGCAGCTTCGGGGACAGAAATGAAAAACTGTTTTTT. This translates into CASSFGDRNEKLFF.

The chain joins TRBV4-3 to TRBJ2-2, with 10 bases fitting TRBD2. Per the germline V gene, CDR1 is LGHNA and CDR2 is YSLEER. There are 16 residues in the CDR3. With 3 bases clipped from V and 4 bases from J, the junction kept 5 bases outside the gene matches. CDR3 loop: CASSHDSGGSTGELFF. DNA of the CDR3: TGCGCCAGCAGCCACGATAGCGGGGGGAGCACCGGGGAGCTGTTTTTT.

V gene TRBV28 combines with J gene TRBJ1-5; TRBD1 is a possible D gene (6 bases). The CDR3 has 14 amino acids. V was shortened by 5 bases and J by 4 bases, with 12 bases between the two germline ends. From germline, CDR1 is MDHEN and CDR2 SYDVKM. The CDR3: CASSAGEGNQPQHF. The DNA of the CDR3 is TGTGCCAGCAGTGCAGGGGAAGGGAATCAGCCCCAGCATTTT.

This clone appeared a single time. CDR3 nucleotides: TGTGCCAGCAGCCCTCATGACGGGACAGGAATCTCTGGGGCCAACGTCCTGACTTTC. The encoded protein is CASSPHDGTGISGANVLTF. The chain carries TRBV4-2 and TRBJ2-6; 8 bases fit TRBD1. The germline CDR1 and CDR2 sequences are LGHNA and YNFKEQ. This CDR3 spans 19 amino acids. The V segment lost 4 bases and the J segment 0 bases; nucleotides outside the gene matches: 11.

The gene calls are TRBV7-9 and TRBJ1-1; 8 bases fit TRBD1. Trimming took 5 bases from V and 3 from J; bases not matched to a gene: 2. CDR3 size: 13 residues. Germline V gene sequence: CDR1 SEHNR, CDR2 FQNEAQ (reference sequence). In nucleotides, the CDR3 is TGTGCCAGCAGCCAGACAGGGGACACTGAAGCTTTCTTT. Translated: CASSQTGDTEAFF.

The chain is built from TRBV19 and TRBJ1-1; weak D call: TRBD1 (6 bases). The CDR3 sequence is 13 residues long. The germline gives CDR1 LNHDA, CDR2 SQIVND (reference sequence). Between the trimmed V and J ends, which lost 6 bases and 1 base, there was a span of 9 bases. The CDR3 loop is CASRDRWNTEAFF. CDR3 coding DNA: TGTGCCAGTAGGGACAGATGGAACACTGAAGCTTTCTTT.

The chain employs TRBV6-5 and TRBJ2-3, with 8 bases aligning to TRBD1. The CDR3 is 15 residues long. Germline assignment: CDR1 MNHEY and CDR2 SVGAGI. V shed 6 bases and J 2 bases; nucleotides not matched to a gene: 7. The CDR3 here is CASSPGTGLTDTQYF. CDR3 DNA: TGTGCCAGCAGCCCCGGGACAGGCCTCACAGATACGCAGTATTTT.

This clone has more than one count but fewer than ten. This sequence joins TRBV11-2 and TRBJ2-2, with 9 nucleotides matching TRBD2. Germline loops: CDR1 SGHAT, CDR2 FQNNGV. Trimming took 5 bases from V and 2 from J; bases not matched to a gene: 9. The CDR3 length is 17 residues. The CDR3 DNA follows: TGTGCCAGCAGCAGGATACTGGGACTAGCCAACACCGGGGAGCTGTTTTTT. Amino acid sequence: CASSRILGLANTGELFF. Full variable domain (missing parts from reference TRBV11-2 and TRBJ2-2): EAGVAQSPRYKIIEKRQSVAFWCNPISGHATLYWYQQILGQGPKLLIQFQNNGVVDDSQLPKDRFSAERLKGVDSTLKIQPAKLEDSAVYLCASSRILGLANTGELFFGEGSRLTVL.

V and J are TRBV11-1 and TRBJ2-3; unclear D gene. The CDR3 has 12 amino acids. Germline loops: CDR1 SGHAT, CDR2 FQDESV (reference sequence). Trimming stripped 8 bases from V and 3 bases from J, with 9 bases between. CDR3 protein: CASAARTDTQYF. The CDR3 bases are TGTGCCAGCGCCGCTAGAACAGATACGCAGTATTTT.